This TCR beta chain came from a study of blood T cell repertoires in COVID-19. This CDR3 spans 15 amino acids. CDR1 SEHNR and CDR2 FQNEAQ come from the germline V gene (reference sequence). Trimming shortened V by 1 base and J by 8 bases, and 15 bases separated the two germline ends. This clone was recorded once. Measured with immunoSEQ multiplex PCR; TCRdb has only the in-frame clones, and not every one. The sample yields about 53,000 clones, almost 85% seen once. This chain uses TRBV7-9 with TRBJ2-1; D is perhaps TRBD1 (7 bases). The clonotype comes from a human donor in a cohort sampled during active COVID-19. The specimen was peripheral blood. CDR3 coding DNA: TGTGCCAGCAGCTTAGTGGACAGGAGGGCAGATGAGCAGTTCTTC. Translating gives CASSLVDRRADEQFF.